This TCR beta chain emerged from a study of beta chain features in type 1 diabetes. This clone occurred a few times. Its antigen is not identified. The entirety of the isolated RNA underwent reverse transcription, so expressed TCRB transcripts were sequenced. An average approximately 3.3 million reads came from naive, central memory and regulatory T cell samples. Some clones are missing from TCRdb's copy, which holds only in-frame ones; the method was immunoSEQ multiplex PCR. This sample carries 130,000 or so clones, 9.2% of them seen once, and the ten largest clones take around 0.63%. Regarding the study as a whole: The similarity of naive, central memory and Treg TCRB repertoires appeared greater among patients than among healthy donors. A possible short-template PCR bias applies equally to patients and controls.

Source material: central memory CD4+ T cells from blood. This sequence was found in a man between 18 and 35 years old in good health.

The CDR3 nucleotides are TGTGCCAGCAGCCTACGGGCCAGGGGGGAGAGAGCTTTCTTT. Amino acid sequence: CASSLRARGERAFF. The chain links TRBV6-5 to TRBJ1-1, with TRBD1 identical over 7 bases. The CDR3 contains 14 residues. V shed 6 bases, J shed 10 bases, and the junction held 14 bases outside the gene matches. The germline V gene encodes CDR1 MNHEY and CDR2 SVGAGI.